The 20 T cell receptor beta chains in this list originate from one sample, sequenced in a study of T cell responses to AZD1222 COVID-19 vaccine. Sequenced by immunoSEQ multiplex PCR; TCRdb stores in-frame clones only, minus some. The sample holds 150,000 or so clones, about 91% seen once. The source material was peripheral blood, sampled on day 0 of AZD1222 vaccination. The source of these receptors is an adult in good health.

Written as DNA, the CDR3 is TGTGCCAGTACCCTTAGGACAGGGACCAACTATGGCTACACCTTC. This codes for CASTLRTGTNYGYTF. This rearrangement joins TRBV19 to TRBJ1-2, with 8 bases identical to TRBD1. The junction had 9 bases not matched to a gene; V was cut back by 7 bases and J by 2 bases. CDR3 size: 15 residues. Germline assignment: CDR1 LNHDA and CDR2 SQIVND (reference sequence).

The J gene is TRBJ1-4, the V gene TRBV4-1, with D unresolved. Germline loops: CDR1 MGHRA, CDR2 YSYEKL. Trimming stripped 4 bases from V and 7 bases from J, with 10 bases between. The CDR3 loop spans 13 amino acids. The CDR3 bases are TGCGCCAGCAGCCTATGGCGTGGTGAAAAACTGTTTTTT. Its translation: CASSLWRGEKLFF.

This rearrangement joins TRBV6-5 to TRBJ1-3, with unresolved D. The CDR3 sequence is 16 residues long. Trimming took 2 bases from V and 2 from J, leaving 13 bases between them. The germline gives CDR1 MNHEY, CDR2 SVGAGI. The CDR3 sequence is CASSYDSRYPGNTIYF. The CDR3 region has the DNA TGTGCCAGCAGTTACGATAGTCGGTATCCTGGAAACACCATATATTTT.

The rearrangement joins TRBV5-6 to TRBJ1-1; perhaps TRBD1 as D (6 bases). CDR1 SGHDT and CDR2 YYEEEE come from the germline V gene. The CDR3 extends over 14 amino acids. Trimming shortened V by 4 bases and J by 6 bases, and 16 bases separated the two germline ends. CDR3 in DNA: TGTGCCAGCAGCACAGATGACAGGAGCGCTGAAGCTTTCTTT. Translation gives CASSTDDRSAEAFF.

Notes on this clone: Other DNA sequences in the same sample also yield this CDR3. The chain has TRBV5-1 and TRBJ2-3; the D gene is possibly TRBD2 (7 bases). The CDR3 runs to 14 residues. Germline CDR1 and CDR2: SGHRS and YFSETQ. With 1 base removed from V and 3 bases from J, the gap between germline ends came to 9 bases. Here the CDR3 reads CASSLSGTTDTQYF. The CDR3 DNA reads as TGCGCCAGCAGCTTGAGCGGGACAACAGATACGCAGTATTTT.

The J gene is TRBJ2-1, the V gene TRBV28; the D call may be TRBD1 or TRBD2 (5 bases each). CDR1 MDHEN and CDR2 SYDVKM come from the germline V gene. This CDR3 is built from 18 residues. Trimming took 3 bases from V and 6 from J, leaving 24 bases between them. In nucleotides, the CDR3 is TGTGCCAGCAGTTTGCTCAGACCTAAACTCGGGGCCGGCAATGAGCAGTTCTTC. Translated, it gives CASSLLRPKLGAGNEQFF. Using reference TRBV28 and TRBJ2-1 for the parts outside the CDR3, the full variable domain is DVKVTQSSRYLVKRTGEKVFLECVQDMDHENMFWYRQDPGLGLRLIYFSYDVKMKEKGDIPEGYSVSREKKERFSLILESASTNQTSMYLCASSLLRPKLGAGNEQFFGPGTRLTVL.

The chain employs TRBV7-6 and TRBJ2-1; D is possibly TRBD2 (5 bases). The CDR3 extends over 15 amino acids. CDR1 is SGHVS, CDR2 FNYEAQ, per germline. Trimming shortened V by 1 base and J by 4 bases, and 11 bases separated the two germline ends. CDR3 region: CASSLDLAGYNEQFF. CDR3 nucleotides: TGTGCCAGCAGCTTAGATCTAGCCGGTTACAATGAGCAGTTCTTC.

The CDR3 DNA reads as TGTGCCAGCAGCCTCCGTGGGCTTGGGGAGCTGTTTTTT. Protein product: CASSLRGLGELFF. The V call is TRBV7-9, the J call TRBJ2-2; no clear D gene. The germline CDR1 and CDR2 sequences are SEHNR and FQNEAQ (reference sequence). CDR3 length equals 13 residues. Trimming took off 5 bases at V and 8 bases at J, with 12 bases between the two ends.

The chain's CDR3 is CASSPHPLAETQYF. DNA of the CDR3: TGTGCCAGCAGCCCCCACCCCCTAGCGGAGACCCAGTACTTC. V and J are TRBV7-6 and TRBJ2-5, with D possibly matching TRBD2 (6 bases). V lost 5 bases, J lost 5 bases, and 15 bases lay in between. Germline V lookup: CDR1 SGHVS, CDR2 FNYEAQ. CDR3 length: 14 residues.

The sample holds one count of this clone. The chain joins TRBV4-3 to TRBJ2-7; TRBD2 might be the D (5 bases). Germline V gives CDR1 LGHNA, CDR2 YSLEER. V was clipped by 3 bases and J by 4 bases, with 10 bases between them. The CDR3 consists of 13 residues. The CDR3 sequence is CASSQFPGYEQYF. CDR3 bases: TGCGCCAGCAGCCAGTTCCCGGGGTACGAGCAGTACTTC.

This chain connects TRBV6-5 to TRBJ1-4, with D tentatively TRBD1 (5 bases). Germline lookup yields CDR1 MNHEY and CDR2 SVGAGI. CDR3 length: 13 amino acids. V was pared by 2 bases and J by 6 bases, with 7 bases between. CDR3 in amino acids: CASSYRGDEKLFF. As DNA, the CDR3 is TGTGCCAGCAGTTACAGGGGCGATGAAAAACTGTTTTTT.

This chain links TRBV28 with TRBJ2-1; TRBD2 is a possible D gene (7 bases). The ends were cut back, 4 bases at V and 8 bases at J, with 18 bases in the middle. Germline CDR1 and CDR2: MDHEN and SYDVKM. The CDR3 loop spans 15 amino acids. CDR3 nucleotides: TGTGCCAGCAGTTGGAGGGAGGGGGGCCTTGATGAGCAGTTCTTC. As protein: CASSWREGGLDEQFF.

The chain carries TRBV7-8 and TRBJ1-3; D is perhaps TRBD1 (5 bases). V was trimmed by 5 bases and J by 4 bases, leaving 12 bases between them. CDR3 size: 14 residues. Germline CDR1 is SGHVS and CDR2 is FQNEAQ. The CDR3, as DNA: TGTGCCAGCAGCCAAGTGGGGGTCGGAAACACCATATATTTT. Residues: CASSQVGVGNTIYF.

V gene TRBV18 combines with J gene TRBJ1-2, with D perhaps matching TRBD1 (5 bases). This CDR3 is 12 amino acids long. Germline V gene lookup returns CDR1 KGHSH and CDR2 LQKENI. The V end lost 4 bases, the J end lost 8 bases, and 11 bases lay between the germline ends. The CDR3 DNA reads TGTGCCAGCTCACTGGGACTCGGGGGCTACACCTTC. As protein: CASSLGLGGYTF.

This clone was counted once. CDR3 sequence reads: CASSLKGSTDTQYF. CDR3 bases: TGTGCCAGCTCACTCAAGGGGAGCACAGATACGCAGTATTTT. The chain uses TRBV18 and TRBJ2-3, with D perhaps TRBD1 (5 bases). CDR1 and CDR2 from the germline V gene are KGHSH and LQKENI. The V gene lost 4 bases and the J gene lost 0 bases, with 8 bases spanning the gap. This CDR3 contains 14 residues. Combining the CDR3 with reference TRBV18 and TRBJ2-3 gives the whole variable domain NAGVMQNPRHLVRRRGQEARLRCSPMKGHSHVYWYRQLPEEGLKFMVYLQKENIIDESGMPKERFSAEFPKEGPSILRIQQVVRGDSAAYFCASSLKGSTDTQYFGPGTRLTVL.

This chain uses TRBV5-1 with TRBJ2-2; 7 nucleotides align to TRBD1. Germline values: CDR1 SGHRS, CDR2 YFSETQ. Trimming removed 0 bases from V and 7 bases from J; junction bases left unmatched: 3. CDR3 length: 14 residues. The CDR3 coding sequence is TGCGCCAGCAGCTTGGAACAGGGGATCGGGGAGCTGTTTTTT. Translation gives CASSLEQGIGELFF.

The chain carries TRBV27 and TRBJ2-4; 8 bases line up with TRBD1. The CDR3 consists of 17 residues. Germline CDR1 reads MNHEY; CDR2 reads SMNVEV (reference sequence). V gave up 0 bases and J gave up 1 base; unmatched junction bases: 5. CDR3 nucleotides: TGTGCCAGCAGTTTATCCGGGACAGGTTCGGCCAAAAACATTCAGTACTTC. This translates into CASSLSGTGSAKNIQYF.

The V call is TRBV5-1, the J call TRBJ1-1; TRBD1 aligns across 8 bases. Unmatched junction bases numbered 2, after V lost 2 bases and J lost 5 bases. The CDR3 loop spans 13 amino acids. The germline V gene encodes CDR1 SGHRS and CDR2 YFSETQ. CDR3 sequence: CASSLQGDTEAFF. Written as DNA, the CDR3 is TGCGCCAGCAGCTTACAGGGGGATACTGAAGCTTTCTTT.

V is TRBV20-1 and J is TRBJ1-5, with D possibly TRBD1 on 5 matching bases. V was cut by 6 bases and J by 12 bases, with 15 bases left in between. This CDR3 comprises 11 residues. Germline V gene lookup returns CDR1 DFQATT and CDR2 SNEGSKA (reference sequence). CDR3 DNA: TGCAGTGCCCTTTCAGGGATCCTCCAGCATTTT. Amino acid sequence: CSALSGILQHF.

The rearrangement links TRBV21-1 to TRBJ2-7; the tabulated D call, TRBD1, remains unverified against the DNA. TRBV21-1 is classified as a pseudogene. The CDR3 is made up of 11 amino acids. The CDR3, as DNA: TGTGCCAGCAGCGACAGGGGCGAGCAGTACTTC. Translated: CASSDRGEQYF.